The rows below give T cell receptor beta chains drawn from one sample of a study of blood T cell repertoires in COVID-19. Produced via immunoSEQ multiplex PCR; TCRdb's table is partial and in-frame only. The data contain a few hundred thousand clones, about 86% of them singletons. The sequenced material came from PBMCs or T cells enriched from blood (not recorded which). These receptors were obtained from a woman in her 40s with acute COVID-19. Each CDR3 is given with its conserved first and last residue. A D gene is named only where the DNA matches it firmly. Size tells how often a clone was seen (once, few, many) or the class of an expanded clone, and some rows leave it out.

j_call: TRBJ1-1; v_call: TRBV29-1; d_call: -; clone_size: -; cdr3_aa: CSVLSGKTEAFF; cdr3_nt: TGCAGCGTTCTATCGGGGAAAACTGAAGCTTTCTTT
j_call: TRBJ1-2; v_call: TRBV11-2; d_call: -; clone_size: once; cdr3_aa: CASTPDRSRGYGYTF; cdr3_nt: TGTGCCAGCACCCCCGATCGAAGTAGGGGCTATGGCTACACCTTC
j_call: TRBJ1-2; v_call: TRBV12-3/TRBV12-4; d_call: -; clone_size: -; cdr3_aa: CASRGLFNGYTF; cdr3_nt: TGTGCCAGCCGTGGACTTTTCAATGGCTACACCTTC
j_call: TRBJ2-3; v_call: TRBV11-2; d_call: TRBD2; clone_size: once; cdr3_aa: CASAGGPWGGGASDTQYF; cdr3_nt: TGTGCCAGCGCCGGTGGGCCTTGGGGCGGGGGGGCTTCAGATACGCAGTATTTT
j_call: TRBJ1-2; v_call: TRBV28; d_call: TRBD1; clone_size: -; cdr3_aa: CASRTQGGVSYGYTF; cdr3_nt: TGTGCCAGCAGGACACAGGGGGGGGTGAGCTATGGCTACACCTTC
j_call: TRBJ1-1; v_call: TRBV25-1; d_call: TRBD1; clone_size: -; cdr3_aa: CASLGGYVNTEAFF; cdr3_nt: TGTGCCAGCCTAGGGGGCTATGTGAACACTGAAGCTTTCTTT
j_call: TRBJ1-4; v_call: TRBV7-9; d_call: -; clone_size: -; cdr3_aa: CASSLGRGAGEKLFF; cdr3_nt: TGTGCCAGCAGCTTAGGTCGGGGGGCCGGTGAAAAACTGTTTTTT
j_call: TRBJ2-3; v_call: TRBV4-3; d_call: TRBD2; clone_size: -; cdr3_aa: CASSQDLAGVTDTQYF; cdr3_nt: TGCGCCAGCAGCCAAGATTTAGCGGGGGTTACAGATACGCAGTATTTT
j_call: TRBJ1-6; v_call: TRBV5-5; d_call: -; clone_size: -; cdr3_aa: CASSLDWNSPLHF; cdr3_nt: TGTGCCAGCAGCCTTGACTGGAATTCACCCCTCCACTTT
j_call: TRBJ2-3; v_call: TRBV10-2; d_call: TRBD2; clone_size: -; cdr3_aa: CASTSGGAFGTDTQYF; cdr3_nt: TGCGCCAGCACTAGCGGGGGGGCCTTTGGCACAGATACGCAGTATTTT
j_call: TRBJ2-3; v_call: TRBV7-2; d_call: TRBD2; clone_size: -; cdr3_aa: CASSITSGATDTQYF; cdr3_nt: TGTGCCAGCAGCATAACTAGCGGAGCTACAGATACGCAGTATTTT
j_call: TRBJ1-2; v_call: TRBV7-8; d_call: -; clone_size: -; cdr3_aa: CASSLRWRSAENGYTF; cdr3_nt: TGTGCCAGCAGCTTGAGGTGGCGGTCGGCAGAAAATGGCTACACCTTC
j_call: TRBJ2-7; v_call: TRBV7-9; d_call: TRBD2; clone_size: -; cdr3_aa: CASAASGRTYEQYF; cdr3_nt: TGTGCCAGCGCGGCTAGCGGTCGCACCTACGAGCAGTACTTC
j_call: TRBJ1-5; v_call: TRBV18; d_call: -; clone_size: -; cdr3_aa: CASYRTVNQPQHF; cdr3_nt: TGTGCCAGCTACAGGACAGTCAATCAGCCCCAGCATTTT
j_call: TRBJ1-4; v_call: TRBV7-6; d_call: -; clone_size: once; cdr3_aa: CASSLLSRGEKLFF; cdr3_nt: TGTGCCAGCAGCTTGTTAAGTAGGGGAGAAAAACTGTTTTTT
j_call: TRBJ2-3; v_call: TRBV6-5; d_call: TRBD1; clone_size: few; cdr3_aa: CASSDGTGGADTQYF; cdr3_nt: TGTGCCAGCAGCGACGGGACAGGGGGCGCAGATACGCAGTATTTT
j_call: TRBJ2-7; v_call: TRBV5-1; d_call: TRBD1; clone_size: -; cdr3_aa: CASAENRDRGEQYF; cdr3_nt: TGCGCCAGTGCAGAGAACCGGGACAGGGGTGAGCAGTACTTC
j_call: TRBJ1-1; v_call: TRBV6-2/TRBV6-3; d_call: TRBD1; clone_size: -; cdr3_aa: CASSYSRTGHTEAFF; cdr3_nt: TGTGCCAGCAGTTATAGCCGGACAGGGCACACTGAAGCTTTCTTT
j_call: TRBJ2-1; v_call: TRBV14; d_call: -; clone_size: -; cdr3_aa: CASSQLRTAGYNEQFF; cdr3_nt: TGTGCCAGCAGCCAACTTAGGACGGCGGGCTACAATGAGCAGTTCTTC
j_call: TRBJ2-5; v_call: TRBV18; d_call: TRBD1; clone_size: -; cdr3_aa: CASSPTQGALAETQYF; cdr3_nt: TGTGCCAGCTCACCGACCCAGGGGGCGCTTGCAGAGACCCAGTACTTC
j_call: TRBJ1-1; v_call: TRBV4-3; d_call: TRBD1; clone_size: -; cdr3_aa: CASSQDLGQGATEAFF; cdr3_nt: TGCGCCAGCAGCCAAGACTTAGGACAGGGAGCCACTGAAGCTTTCTTT
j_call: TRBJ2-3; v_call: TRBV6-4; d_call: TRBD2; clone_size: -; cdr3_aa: CASSALAGGPDTQYF; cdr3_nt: TGTGCCAGCAGTGCCCTAGCGGGAGGGCCAGATACGCAGTATTTT
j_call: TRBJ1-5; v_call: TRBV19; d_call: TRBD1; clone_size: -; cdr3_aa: CASLDRGAGLWGQPQHF; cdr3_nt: TGTGCCAGTTTAGACAGGGGCGCAGGATTATGGGGTCAGCCCCAGCATTTT
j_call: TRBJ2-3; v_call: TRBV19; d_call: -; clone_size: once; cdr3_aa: CASSIAGRGLTDTQYF; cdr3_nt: TGTGCCAGTAGTATAGCGGGGCGGGGACTCACAGATACGCAGTATTTT
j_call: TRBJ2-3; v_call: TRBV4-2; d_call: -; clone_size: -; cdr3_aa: CASSQDPTSTDTQYF; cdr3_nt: TGTGCCAGCAGCCAAGATCCCACTAGCACAGATACGCAGTATTTT
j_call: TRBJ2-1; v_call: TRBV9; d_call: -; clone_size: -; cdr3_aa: CASSQGISYNEQFF; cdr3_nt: TGTGCCAGCAGTCAGGGGATCTCCTACAATGAGCAGTTCTTC
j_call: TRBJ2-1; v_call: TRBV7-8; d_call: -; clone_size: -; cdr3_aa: CASTGGASSYNEQFF; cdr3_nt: TGTGCCAGCACCGGAGGGGCCAGCTCCTACAATGAGCAGTTCTTC
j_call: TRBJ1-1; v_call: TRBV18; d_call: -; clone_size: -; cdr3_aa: CASSGGLTNTEAFF; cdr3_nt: TGTGCCAGCTCAGGGGGACTTACGAACACTGAAGCTTTCTTT
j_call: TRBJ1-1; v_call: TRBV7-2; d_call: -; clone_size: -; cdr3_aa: CASSFFTGNTEAFF; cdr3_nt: TGTGCCAGCAGCTTTTTTACAGGGAACACTGAAGCTTTCTTT
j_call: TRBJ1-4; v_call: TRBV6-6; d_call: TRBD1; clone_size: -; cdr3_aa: CASSYSPGTGVEKLFF; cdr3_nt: TGTGCCAGCAGTTACTCCCCCGGGACAGGGGTTGAAAAACTGTTTTTT
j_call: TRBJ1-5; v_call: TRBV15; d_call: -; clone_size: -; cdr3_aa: CATSRSNQPQHF; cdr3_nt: TGTGCCACCAGCAGATCGAATCAGCCCCAGCATTTT
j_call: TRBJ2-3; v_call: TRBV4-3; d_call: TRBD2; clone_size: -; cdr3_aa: CASSQDGTTSRREDTQYF; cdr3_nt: TGCGCCAGCAGCCAAGACGGTACGACTAGCCGGAGGGAAGATACGCAGTATTTT
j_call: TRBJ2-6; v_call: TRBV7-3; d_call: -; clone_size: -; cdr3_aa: CASSQGGSGANVLTF; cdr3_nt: TGTGCCAGCAGCCAGGGGGGCTCTGGGGCCAACGTCCTGACTTTC
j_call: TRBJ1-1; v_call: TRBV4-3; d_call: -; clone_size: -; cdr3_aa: CASSQDSHADTEAFF; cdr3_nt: TGCGCCAGCAGCCAAGACAGTCATGCGGACACTGAAGCTTTCTTT
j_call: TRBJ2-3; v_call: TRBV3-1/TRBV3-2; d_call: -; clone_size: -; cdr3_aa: CASSQETAYTDTQYF; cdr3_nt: TGTGCCAGCAGCCAAGAAACAGCCTACACAGATACGCAGTATTTT
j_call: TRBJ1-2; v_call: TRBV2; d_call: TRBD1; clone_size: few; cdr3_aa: CASSGQGPGYTF; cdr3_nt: TGTGCCAGCAGTGGACAGGGGCCTGGCTACACCTTC
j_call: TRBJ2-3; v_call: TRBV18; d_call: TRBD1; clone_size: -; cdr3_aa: CASSQLQGARDTQYF; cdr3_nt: TGTGCCAGCTCACAACTTCAGGGGGCGAGAGATACGCAGTATTTT
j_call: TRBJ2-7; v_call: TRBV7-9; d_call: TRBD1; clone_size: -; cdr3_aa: CASSQLTTGGSYEQYF; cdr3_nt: TGTGCCAGCAGCCAACTCACGACAGGGGGCTCCTACGAGCAGTACTTC
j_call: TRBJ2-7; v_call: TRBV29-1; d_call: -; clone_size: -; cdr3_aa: CSVRPTFTDYEQYF; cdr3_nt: TGCAGCGTCCGCCCAACGTTCACAGATTACGAGCAGTACTTC
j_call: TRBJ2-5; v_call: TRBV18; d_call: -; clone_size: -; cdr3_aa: CASSPQGIETQYF; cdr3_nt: TGTGCCAGCTCACCGCAGGGAATAGAGACCCAGTACTTC
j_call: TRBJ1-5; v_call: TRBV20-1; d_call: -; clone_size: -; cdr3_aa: CSAGGGDQPQHF; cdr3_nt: TGCAGTGCTGGTGGCGGGGATCAGCCCCAGCATTTT
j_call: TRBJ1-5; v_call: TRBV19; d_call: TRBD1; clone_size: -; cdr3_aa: CASSPRQGWGQPQHF; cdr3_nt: TGTGCCAGTAGTCCCCGACAGGGATGGGGTCAGCCCCAGCATTTT
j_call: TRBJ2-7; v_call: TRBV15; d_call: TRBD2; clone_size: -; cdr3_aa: CATSREGLAGREQYF; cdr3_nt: TGTGCCACCAGCAGAGAAGGACTAGCGGGCCGCGAGCAGTACTTC